This T cell receptor beta chain was identified during a study of neurological immune-mediated disorders. General study findings and limits: None of the CDR3 amino acid sequences in expanded clones turned up in more than one subject, which points to private repertoires in all groups.

There are many counts of this clonotype. Its matching antigen is unknown. Time point denoted: longitudinal time-point 2. A total of 2 million PBMCs stored at -80 degrees C provided the unsorted libraries. Germline assignment: CDR1 DFQATT and CDR2 SNEGSKA (reference sequence). The CDR3 loop spans 15 amino acids. V was clipped by 1 base and J by 4 bases, with 16 bases between them. TCRdb redid the calling of the 5' RACE reads with MiXCR, one entry per CDR3 protein. Of about 80,000 distinct CDR3 sequences in the sample, approximately 6% were seen once. The chain has TRBV20-1 and TRBJ2-5; D unclear. The TCR sequence derives from a woman in her sixties with multiple sclerosis. The sample taken for sequencing was PBMCs. CDR3 in amino acids: CSARAWGFGVETQYF. The CDR3 DNA reads TGCAGTGCTAGAGCGTGGGGTTTCGGCGTAGAGACCCAGTACTTC.